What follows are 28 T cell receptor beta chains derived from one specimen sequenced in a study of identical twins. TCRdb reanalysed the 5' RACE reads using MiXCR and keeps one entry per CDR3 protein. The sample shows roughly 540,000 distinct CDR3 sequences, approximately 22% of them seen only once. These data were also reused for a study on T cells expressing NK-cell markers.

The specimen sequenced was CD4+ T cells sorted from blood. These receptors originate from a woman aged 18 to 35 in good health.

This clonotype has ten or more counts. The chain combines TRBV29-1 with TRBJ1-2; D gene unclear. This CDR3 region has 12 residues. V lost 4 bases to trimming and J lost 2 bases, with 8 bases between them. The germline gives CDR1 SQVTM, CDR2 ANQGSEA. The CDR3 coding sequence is TGCAGCGTTGCCCAAGGGAACTATGGCTACACCTTC. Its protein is CSVAQGNYGYTF.

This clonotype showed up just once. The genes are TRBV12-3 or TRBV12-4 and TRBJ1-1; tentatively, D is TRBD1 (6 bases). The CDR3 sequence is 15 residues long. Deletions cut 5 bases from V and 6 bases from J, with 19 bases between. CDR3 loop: CASSEGPAGDAEAFF. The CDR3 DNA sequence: TGTGCCAGCAGTGAGGGGCCGGCAGGGGACGCTGAAGCTTTCTTT.

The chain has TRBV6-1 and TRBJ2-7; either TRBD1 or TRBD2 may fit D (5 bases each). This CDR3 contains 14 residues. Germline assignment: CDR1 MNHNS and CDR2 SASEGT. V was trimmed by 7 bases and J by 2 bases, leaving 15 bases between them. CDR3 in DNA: TGTGCCAGCAAGATGGTCCAGGGACCCTACGAGCAGTACTTC. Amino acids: CASKMVQGPYEQYF.

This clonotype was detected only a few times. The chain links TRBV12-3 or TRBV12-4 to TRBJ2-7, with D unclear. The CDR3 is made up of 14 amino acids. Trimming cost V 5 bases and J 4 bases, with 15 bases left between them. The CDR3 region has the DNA TGTGCCAGCAGTCCGCTAACTCCCGAATACGAGCAGTACTTC. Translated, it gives CASSPLTPEYEQYF.

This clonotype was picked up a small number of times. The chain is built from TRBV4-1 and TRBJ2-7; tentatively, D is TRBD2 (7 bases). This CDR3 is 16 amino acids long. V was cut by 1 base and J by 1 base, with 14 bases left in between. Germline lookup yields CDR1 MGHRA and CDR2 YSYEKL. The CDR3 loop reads CASSQVTAGHSYEQYF. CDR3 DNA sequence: TGCGCCAGCAGCCAAGTAACAGCGGGACATTCCTACGAGCAGTACTTC.

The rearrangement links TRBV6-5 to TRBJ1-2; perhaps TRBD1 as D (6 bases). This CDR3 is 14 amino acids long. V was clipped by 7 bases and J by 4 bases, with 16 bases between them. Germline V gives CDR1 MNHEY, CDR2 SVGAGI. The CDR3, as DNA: TGTGCCAGCATTATTACCGGGGGCGGCTATGGCTACACCTTC. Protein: CASIITGGGYGYTF.

In nucleotides, the CDR3 is TGTGCCAGCAGATCAAGCGAGGGACTAGCTAGTCGTGAGCAGTTCTTC. This gives the protein CASRSSEGLASREQFF. The chain recombines TRBV5-4 with TRBJ2-1, with TRBD2 matching over 9 bases. Germline CDR1 and CDR2: SGHNT and YYREEE (reference sequence). Losses at the gene ends were 5 bases for V and 9 bases for J; bases not matched to a gene: 15. This CDR3 spans 16 amino acids.

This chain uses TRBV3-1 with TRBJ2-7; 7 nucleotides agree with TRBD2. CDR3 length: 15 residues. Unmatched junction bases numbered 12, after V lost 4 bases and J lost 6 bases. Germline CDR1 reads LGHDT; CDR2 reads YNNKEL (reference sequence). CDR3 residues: CASSPGGGRVREQYF. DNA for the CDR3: TGTGCCAGCAGCCCGGGTGGCGGGAGAGTGCGCGAGCAGTACTTC.

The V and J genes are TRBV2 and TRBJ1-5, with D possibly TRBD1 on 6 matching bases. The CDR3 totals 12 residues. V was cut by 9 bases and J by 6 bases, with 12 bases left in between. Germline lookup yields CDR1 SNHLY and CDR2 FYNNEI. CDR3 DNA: TGTGCCAGTTCACAGGGCCGTCAGCCCCAGCATTTT. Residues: CASSQGRQPQHF. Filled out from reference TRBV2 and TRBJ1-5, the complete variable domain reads EPEVTQTPSHQVTQMGQEVILRCVPISNHLYFYWYRQILGQKVEFLVSFYNNEISEKSEIFDDQFSVERPDGSNFTLKIRSTKLEDSAMYFCASSQGRQPQHFGDGTRLSIL.

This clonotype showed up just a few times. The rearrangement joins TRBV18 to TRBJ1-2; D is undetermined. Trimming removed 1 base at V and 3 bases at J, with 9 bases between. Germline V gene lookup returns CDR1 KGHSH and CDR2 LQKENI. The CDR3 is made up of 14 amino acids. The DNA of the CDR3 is TGTGCCAGCTCACCACTAGACGGAGACTATGGCTACACCTTC. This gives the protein CASSPLDGDYGYTF.

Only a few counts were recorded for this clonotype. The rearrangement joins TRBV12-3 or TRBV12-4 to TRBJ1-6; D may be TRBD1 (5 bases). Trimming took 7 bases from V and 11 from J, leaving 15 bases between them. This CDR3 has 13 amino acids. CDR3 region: CASTWGVSAPLHF. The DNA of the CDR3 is TGTGCCAGCACCTGGGGGGTCTCGGCACCCCTCCACTTT.

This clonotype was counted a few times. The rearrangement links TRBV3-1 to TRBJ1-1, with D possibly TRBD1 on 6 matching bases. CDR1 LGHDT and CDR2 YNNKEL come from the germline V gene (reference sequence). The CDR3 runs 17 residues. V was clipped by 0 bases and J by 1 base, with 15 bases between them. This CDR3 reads CASSQEWGQGKNTEAFF. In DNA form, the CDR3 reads TGTGCCAGCAGCCAAGAATGGGGGCAAGGGAAGAACACTGAAGCTTTCTTT.

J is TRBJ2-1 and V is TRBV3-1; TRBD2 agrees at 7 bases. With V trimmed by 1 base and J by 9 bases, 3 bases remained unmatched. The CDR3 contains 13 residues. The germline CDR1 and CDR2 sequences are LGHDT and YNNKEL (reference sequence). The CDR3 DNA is TGTGCCAGCAGCCAAGGACGGGAGGTTGAGCAGTTCTTC. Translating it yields CASSQGREVEQFF.

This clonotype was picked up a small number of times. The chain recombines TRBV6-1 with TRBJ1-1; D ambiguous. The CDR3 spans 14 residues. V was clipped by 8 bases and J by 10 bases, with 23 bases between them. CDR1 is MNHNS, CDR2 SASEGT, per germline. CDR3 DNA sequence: TGTGCCAGCGGAACGGCCGTCGAAGGTGGTATAGCTTTCTTT. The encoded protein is CASGTAVEGGIAFF.

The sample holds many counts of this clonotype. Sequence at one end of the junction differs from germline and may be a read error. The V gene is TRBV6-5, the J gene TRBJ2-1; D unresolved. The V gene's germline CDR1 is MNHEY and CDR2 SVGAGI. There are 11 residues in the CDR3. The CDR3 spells CASLGYNEQFF. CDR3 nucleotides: TGCGCCAGCCTTGGGTACAATGAGCAGTTCTTC.

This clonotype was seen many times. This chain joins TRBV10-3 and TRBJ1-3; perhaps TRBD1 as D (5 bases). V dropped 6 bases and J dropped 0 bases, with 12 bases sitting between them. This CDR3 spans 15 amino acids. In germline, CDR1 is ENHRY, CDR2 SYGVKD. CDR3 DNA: TGTGCCATCAGGGGGGACGCCACCTCTGGAAACACCATATATTTT. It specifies CAIRGDATSGNTIYF.

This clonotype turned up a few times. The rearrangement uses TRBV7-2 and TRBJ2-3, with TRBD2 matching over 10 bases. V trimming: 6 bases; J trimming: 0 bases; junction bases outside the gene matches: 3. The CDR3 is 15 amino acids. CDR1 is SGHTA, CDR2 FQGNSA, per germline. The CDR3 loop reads CASRGLAASTDTQYF. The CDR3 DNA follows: TGTGCCAGCAGAGGACTAGCGGCTAGCACAGATACGCAGTATTTT.

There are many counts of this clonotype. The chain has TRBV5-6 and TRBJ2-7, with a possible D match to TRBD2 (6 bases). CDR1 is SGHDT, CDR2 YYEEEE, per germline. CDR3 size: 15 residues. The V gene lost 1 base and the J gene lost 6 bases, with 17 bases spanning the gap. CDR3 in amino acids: CASSLTGDARFEQYF. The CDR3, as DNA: TGTGCCAGCAGCTTGACGGGGGACGCAAGATTCGAGCAGTACTTC.

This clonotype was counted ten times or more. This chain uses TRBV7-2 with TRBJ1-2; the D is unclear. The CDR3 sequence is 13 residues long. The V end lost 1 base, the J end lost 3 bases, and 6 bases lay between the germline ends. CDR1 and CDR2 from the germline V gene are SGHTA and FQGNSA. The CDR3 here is CASSLGEYYGYTF. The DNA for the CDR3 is TGTGCCAGCAGCTTAGGAGAGTACTATGGCTACACCTTC. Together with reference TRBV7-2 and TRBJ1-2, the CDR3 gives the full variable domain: GAGVSQSPSNKVTEKGKDVELRCDPISGHTALYWYRQSLGQGLEFLIYFQGNSAPDKSGLPSDRFSAERTGGSVSTLTIQRTQQEDSAVYLCASSLGEYYGYTFGSGTRLTVV.

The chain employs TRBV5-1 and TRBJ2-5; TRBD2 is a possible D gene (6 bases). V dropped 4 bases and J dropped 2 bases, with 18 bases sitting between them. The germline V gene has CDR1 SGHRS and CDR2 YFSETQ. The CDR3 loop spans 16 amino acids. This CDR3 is CASSLPTGTLQETQYF. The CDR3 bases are TGCGCCAGCAGCCTCCCGACCGGGACTCTACAAGAGACCCAGTACTTC.

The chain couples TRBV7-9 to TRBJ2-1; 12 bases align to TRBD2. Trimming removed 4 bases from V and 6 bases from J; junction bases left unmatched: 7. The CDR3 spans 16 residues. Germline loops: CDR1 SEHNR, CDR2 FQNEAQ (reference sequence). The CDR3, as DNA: TGTGCCAGCAGCTCTTGGGGGACTAGCGGGCGCAATGAGCAGTTCTTC. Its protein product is CASSSWGTSGRNEQFF.

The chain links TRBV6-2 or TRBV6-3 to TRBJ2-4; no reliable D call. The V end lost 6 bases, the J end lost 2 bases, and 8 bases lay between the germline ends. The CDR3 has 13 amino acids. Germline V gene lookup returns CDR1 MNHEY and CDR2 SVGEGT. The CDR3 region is CASRRRTKNIQYF. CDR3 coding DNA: TGTGCCAGCAGGAGAAGGACCAAAAACATTCAGTACTTC.

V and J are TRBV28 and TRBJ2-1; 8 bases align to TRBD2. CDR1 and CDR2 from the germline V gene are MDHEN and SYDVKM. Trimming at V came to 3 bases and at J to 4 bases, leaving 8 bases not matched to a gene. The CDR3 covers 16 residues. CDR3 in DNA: TGTGCCAGCAGTTTCAGTAGCGGGATACGGTACAATGAGCAGTTCTTC. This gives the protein CASSFSSGIRYNEQFF.

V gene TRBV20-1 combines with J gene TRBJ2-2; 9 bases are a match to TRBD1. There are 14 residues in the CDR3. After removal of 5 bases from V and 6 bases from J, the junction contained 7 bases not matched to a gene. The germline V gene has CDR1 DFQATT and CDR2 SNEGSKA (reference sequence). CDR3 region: CSAQNRDRAGELFF. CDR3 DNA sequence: TGCAGTGCTCAAAACCGGGACAGGGCCGGGGAGCTGTTTTTT.

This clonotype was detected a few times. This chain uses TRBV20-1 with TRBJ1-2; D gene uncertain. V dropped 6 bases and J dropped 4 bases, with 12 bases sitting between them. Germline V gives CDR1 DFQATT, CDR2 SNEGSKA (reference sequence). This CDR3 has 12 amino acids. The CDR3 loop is CSATESFYGYTF. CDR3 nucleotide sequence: TGCAGTGCCACAGAATCTTTCTATGGCTACACCTTC.

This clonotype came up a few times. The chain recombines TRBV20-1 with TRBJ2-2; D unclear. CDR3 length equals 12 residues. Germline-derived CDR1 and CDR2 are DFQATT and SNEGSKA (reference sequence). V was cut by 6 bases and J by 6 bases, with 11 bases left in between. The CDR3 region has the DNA TGCAGTGCCCATGGTGGCTCCGGGGAGCTGTTTTTT. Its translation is CSAHGGSGELFF.

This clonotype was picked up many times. CDR3 sequence: CSQQKVTFSYNEQFF. CDR3 nucleotide sequence: TGCAGCCAGCAGAAGGTTACATTCTCCTACAATGAGCAGTTCTTC. This sequence joins TRBV20-1 and TRBJ2-1; D remains ambiguous. From germline, CDR1 is DFQATT and CDR2 SNEGSKA (reference sequence). The CDR3 spans 15 residues.

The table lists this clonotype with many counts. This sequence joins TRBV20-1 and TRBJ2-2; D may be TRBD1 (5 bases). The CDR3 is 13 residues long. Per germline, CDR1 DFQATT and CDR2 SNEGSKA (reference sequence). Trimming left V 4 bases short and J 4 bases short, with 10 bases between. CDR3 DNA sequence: TGCAGTGCTAATCAGGGTCCCACCGGGGAGCTGTTTTTT. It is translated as CSANQGPTGELFF.